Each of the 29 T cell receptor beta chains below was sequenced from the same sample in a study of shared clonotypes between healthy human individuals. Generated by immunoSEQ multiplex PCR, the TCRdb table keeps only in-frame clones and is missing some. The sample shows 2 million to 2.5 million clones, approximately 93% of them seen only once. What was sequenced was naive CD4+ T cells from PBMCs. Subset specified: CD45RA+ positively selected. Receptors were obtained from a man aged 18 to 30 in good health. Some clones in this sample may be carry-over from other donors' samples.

CDR3 protein: CASSRSPGQHYGYTF. The CDR3 nucleotides are TGTGCCAGCAGCAGGTCCCCCGGACAGCACTATGGCTACACCTTC. This chain joins TRBV11-1 and TRBJ1-2, with D possibly TRBD1 on 6 matching bases. This CDR3 comprises 15 residues. CDR1 and CDR2 from the germline V gene are SGHAT and FQDESV (reference sequence). Trimming cost V 5 bases and J 3 bases, with 16 bases left between them.

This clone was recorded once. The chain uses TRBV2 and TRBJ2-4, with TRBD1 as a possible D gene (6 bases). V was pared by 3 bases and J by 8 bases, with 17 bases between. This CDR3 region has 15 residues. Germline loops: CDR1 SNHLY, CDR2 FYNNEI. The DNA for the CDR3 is TGTGCCAGCAGTGACGCGCGCAGGGGTAGGGACATTCAGTACTTC. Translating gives CASSDARRGRDIQYF. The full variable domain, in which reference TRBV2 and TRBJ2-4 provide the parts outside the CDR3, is EPEVTQTPSHQVTQMGQEVILRCVPISNHLYFYWYRQILGQKVEFLVSFYNNEISEKSEIFDDQFSVERPDGSNFTLKIRSTKLEDSAMYFCASSDARRGRDIQYFGAGTRLSVL.

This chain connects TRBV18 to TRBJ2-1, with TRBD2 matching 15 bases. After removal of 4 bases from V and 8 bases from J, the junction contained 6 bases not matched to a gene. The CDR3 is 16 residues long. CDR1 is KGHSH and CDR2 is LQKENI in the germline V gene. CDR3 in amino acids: CASSLRTSGRAHEQFF. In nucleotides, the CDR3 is TGTGCCAGCTCACTTCGGACTAGCGGGAGGGCGCATGAGCAGTTCTTC.

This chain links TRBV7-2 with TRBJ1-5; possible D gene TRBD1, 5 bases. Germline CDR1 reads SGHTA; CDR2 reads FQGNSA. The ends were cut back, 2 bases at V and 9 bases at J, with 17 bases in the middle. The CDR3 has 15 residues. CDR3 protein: CASSLSLAGSRPQHF. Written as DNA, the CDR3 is TGTGCCAGCAGCTTATCCCTGGCAGGGTCGAGGCCCCAGCATTTT.

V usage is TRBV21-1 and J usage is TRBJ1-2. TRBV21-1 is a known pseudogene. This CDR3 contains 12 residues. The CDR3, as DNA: TGTGTTCGGTTACGGAGTTGCTGTGGCTACACCTTC. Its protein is CVRLRSCCGYTF.

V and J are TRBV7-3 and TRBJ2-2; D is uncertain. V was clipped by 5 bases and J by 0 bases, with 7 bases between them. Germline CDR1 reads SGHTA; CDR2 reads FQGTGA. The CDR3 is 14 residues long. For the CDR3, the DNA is TGTGCCAGCAGCCACAAGACGAACACCGGGGAGCTGTTTTTT. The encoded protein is CASSHKTNTGELFF.

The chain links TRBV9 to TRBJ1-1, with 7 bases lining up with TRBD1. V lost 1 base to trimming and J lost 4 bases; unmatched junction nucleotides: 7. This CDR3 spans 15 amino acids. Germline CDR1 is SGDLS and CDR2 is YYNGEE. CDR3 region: CASSVSRGRVTEAFF. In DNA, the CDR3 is TGTGCCAGCAGCGTAAGTAGGGGGCGCGTCACTGAAGCTTTCTTT.

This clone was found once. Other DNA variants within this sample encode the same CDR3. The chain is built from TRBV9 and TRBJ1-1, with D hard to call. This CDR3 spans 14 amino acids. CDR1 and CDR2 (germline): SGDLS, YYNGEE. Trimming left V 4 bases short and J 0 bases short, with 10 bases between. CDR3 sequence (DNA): TGTGCCAGCAGCCCCAGACCGATGAACACTGAAGCTTTCTTT. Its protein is CASSPRPMNTEAFF.

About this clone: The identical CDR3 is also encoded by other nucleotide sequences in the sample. CDR3 nucleotides: TGTGCCAGCTCGCCGGGTACAGGGGAGGCAGATACGCAGTATTTT. It is translated as CASSPGTGEADTQYF. This sequence joins TRBV18 and TRBJ2-3; TRBD1 is a possible D gene (7 bases). V was shortened by 6 bases and J by 4 bases, with 17 bases between the two germline ends. CDR1 is KGHSH and CDR2 is LQKENI in the germline V gene. The CDR3 loop spans 15 amino acids.

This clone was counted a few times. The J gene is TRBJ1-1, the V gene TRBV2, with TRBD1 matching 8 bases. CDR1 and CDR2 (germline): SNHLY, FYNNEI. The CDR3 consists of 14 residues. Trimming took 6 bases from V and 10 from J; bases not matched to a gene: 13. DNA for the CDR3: TGTGCCAGCAGCGTGGGACAGGCACTCCGGGGAGCTTTCTTT. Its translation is CASSVGQALRGAFF.

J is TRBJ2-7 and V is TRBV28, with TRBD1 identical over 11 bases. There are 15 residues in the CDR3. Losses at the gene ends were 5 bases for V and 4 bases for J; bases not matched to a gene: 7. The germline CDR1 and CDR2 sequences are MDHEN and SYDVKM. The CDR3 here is CASSRPGQGVYEQYF. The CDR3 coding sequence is TGTGCCAGCAGTAGGCCGGGACAGGGGGTTTACGAGCAGTACTTC.

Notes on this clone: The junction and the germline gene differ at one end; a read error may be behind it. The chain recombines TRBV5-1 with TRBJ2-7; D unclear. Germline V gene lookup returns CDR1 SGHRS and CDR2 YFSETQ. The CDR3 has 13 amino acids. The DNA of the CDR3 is TGTGCCAGCAGCTTGAACCTCAGGCGCGAGCAGTACTTC. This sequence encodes CASSLNLRREQYF.

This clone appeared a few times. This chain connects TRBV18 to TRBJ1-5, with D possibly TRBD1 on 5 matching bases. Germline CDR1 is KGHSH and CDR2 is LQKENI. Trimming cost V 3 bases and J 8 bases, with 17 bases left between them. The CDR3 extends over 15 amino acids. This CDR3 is CASSPMAGSGEPQHF. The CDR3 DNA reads TGTGCCAGCTCACCTATGGCAGGGTCGGGAGAGCCCCAGCATTTT.

CDR3 region: CASGGSGGPYGYTF. The CDR3 bases are TGTGCCAGCGGGGGTAGCGGGGGCCCCTATGGCTACACCTTC. The chain has TRBV6-5 and TRBJ1-2; tentatively, D is TRBD1 (6 bases). This CDR3 has 14 residues. V shed 8 bases and J shed 4 bases, with 17 bases lying between them. Germline V gene lookup returns CDR1 MNHEY and CDR2 SVGAGI.

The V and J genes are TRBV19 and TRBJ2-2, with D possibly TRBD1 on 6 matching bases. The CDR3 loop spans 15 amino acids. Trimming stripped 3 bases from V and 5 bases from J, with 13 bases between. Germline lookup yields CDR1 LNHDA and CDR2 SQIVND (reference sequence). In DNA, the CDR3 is TGTGCCAGTAGTATCGCGTCTACAGGGACCGGGGAGCTGTTTTTT. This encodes CASSIASTGTGELFF.

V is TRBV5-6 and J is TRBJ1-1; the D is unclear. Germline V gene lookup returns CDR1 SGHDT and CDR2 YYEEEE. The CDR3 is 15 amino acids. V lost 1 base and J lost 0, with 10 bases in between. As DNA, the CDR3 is TGTGCCAGCAGCTTGAATCGGGGAATGAACACTGAAGCTTTCTTT. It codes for CASSLNRGMNTEAFF.

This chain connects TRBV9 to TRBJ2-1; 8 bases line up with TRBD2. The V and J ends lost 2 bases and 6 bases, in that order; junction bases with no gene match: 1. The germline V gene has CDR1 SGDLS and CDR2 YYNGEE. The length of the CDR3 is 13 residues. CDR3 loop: CASSVTSVNEQFF. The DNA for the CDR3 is TGTGCCAGCAGCGTGACTAGCGTCAATGAGCAGTTCTTC.

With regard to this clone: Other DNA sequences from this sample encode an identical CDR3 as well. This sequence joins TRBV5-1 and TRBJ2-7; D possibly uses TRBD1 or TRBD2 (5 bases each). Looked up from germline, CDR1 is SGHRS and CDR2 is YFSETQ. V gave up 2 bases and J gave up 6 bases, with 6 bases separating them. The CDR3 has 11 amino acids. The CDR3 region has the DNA TGCGCCAGCAGCTTTGGGGGCGAGCAGTACTTC. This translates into CASSFGGEQYF.

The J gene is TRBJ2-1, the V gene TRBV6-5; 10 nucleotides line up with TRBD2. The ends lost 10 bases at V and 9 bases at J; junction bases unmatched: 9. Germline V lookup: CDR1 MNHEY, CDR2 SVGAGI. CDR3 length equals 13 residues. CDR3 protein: CATGVAGGSEQFF. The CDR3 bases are TGTGCCACCGGGGTAGCGGGAGGCTCTGAGCAGTTCTTC.

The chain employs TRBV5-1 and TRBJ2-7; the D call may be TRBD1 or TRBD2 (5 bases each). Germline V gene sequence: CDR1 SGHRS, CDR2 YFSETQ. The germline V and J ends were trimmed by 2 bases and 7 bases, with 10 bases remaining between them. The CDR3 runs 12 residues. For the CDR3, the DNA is TGCGCCAGCAGCTTTGAGGGGATAGAGCAGTACTTC. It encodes CASSFEGIEQYF.

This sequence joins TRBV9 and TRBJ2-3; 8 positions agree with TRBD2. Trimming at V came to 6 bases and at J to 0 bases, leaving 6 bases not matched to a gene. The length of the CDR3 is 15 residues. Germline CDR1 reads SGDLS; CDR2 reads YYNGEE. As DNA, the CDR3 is TGTGCCAGCACGGTAGGCGGGAGGAGCACAGATACGCAGTATTTT. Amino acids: CASTVGGRSTDTQYF.

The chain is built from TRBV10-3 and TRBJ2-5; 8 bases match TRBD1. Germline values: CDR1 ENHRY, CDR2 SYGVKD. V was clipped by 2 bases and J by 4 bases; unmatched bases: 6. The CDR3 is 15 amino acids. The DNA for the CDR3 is TGTGCCATCAGTGAGCTGGGGACAGGTGGAGAGACCCAGTACTTC. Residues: CAISELGTGGETQYF.

The CDR3: CASSPGGPDQPQHF. The CDR3 nucleotides read TGTGCCAGCTCACCTGGGGGGCCGGATCAGCCCCAGCATTTT. The genes are TRBV18 and TRBJ1-5, with a tentative D call TRBD1 (6 bases). Germline V gene sequence: CDR1 KGHSH, CDR2 LQKENI. Trimming pared 3 bases from V and 5 bases from J, leaving 11 bases between. This CDR3 comprises 14 residues.

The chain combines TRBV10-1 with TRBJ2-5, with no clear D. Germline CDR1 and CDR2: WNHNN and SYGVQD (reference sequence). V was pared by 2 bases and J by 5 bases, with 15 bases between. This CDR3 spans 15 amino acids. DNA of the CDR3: TGCGCCAGCAGTGAGGGCCATGCGTCGTGGGAGACCCAGTACTTC. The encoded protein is CASSEGHASWETQYF.

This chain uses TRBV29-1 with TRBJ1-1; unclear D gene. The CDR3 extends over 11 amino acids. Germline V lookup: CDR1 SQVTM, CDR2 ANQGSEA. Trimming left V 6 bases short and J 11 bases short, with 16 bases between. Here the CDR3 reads CSVAGPGLAFF. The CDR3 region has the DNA TGCAGCGTGGCCGGACCGGGCTTGGCTTTCTTT. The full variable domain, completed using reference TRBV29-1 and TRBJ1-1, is SAVISQKPSRDICQRGTSLTIQCQVDSQVTMMFWYRQQPGQSLTLIATANQGSEATYESGFVIDKFPISRPNLTFSTLTVSNMSPEDSSIYLCSVAGPGLAFFGQGTRLTVV.

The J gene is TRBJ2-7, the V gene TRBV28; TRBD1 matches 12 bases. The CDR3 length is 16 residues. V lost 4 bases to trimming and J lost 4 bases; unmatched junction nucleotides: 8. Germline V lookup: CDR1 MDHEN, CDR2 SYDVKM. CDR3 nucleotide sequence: TGTGCCAGCAGTTCACGGTGGGGACAGGGGGCTTACGAGCAGTACTTC. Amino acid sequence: CASSSRWGQGAYEQYF.

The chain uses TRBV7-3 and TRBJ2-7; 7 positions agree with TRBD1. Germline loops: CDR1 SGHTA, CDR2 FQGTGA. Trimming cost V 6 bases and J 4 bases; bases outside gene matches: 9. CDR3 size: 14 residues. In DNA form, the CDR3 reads TGTGCCAGCAGACAAACCAGGGACAGTTACGAGCAGTACTTC. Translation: CASRQTRDSYEQYF.

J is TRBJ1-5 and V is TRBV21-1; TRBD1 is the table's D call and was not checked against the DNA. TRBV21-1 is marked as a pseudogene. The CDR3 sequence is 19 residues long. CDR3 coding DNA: TGTGCCAGCAGCGAACGACAGGGGGCACGAGCCGGTAACAATCAGCCCCAGCATTTT. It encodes CASSERQGARAGNNQPQHF.

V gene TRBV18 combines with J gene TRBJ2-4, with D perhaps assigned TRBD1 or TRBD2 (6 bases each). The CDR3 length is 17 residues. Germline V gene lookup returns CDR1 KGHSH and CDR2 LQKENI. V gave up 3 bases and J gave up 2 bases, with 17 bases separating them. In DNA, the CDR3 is TGTGCCAGCTCACCGAGGGGGACTGCCGGCACCAAAAACATTCAGTACTTC. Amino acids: CASSPRGTAGTKNIQYF.